Listed here are 21 T cell receptor beta chains from one sample, sequenced in a study of spatial heterogeneity in lung cancer. Noted time point: sample taken at primary tumor resection. Unsorted whole RNA from tumor, nontumor lung or frozen PBMC underwent sequencing. TCRdb analysed the 5' RACE reads with MiXCR anew, one entry per CDR3 protein. The sample includes 50,000 to 65,000 distinct CDR3 sequences, less than 10% of them seen just once. Here the sequenced sample was PBMCs, taken at surgery. These TCRs come from a female donor with early-stage non-small cell lung cancer.

This clonotype was counted many times. The rearrangement links TRBV5-4 to TRBJ2-7; TRBD2 matches at 7 bases. V shed 0 bases, J shed 1 base, and the junction held 4 bases outside the gene matches. The germline CDR1 and CDR2 sequences are SGHNT and YYREEE (reference sequence). The CDR3 runs 15 residues. CDR3 sequence: CASSLGRERSYEQYF. The DNA for the CDR3 is TGTGCCAGCAGCTTGGGGCGGGAGAGGTCCTACGAGCAGTACTTC.

This clonotype was counted many times. V gene TRBV20-1 combines with J gene TRBJ2-3, with 9 bases identical to TRBD2. The trim removed 4 bases at V and 5 bases at J, leaving 7 bases unmatched. Germline V CDR1 and CDR2: DFQATT, SNEGSKA (reference sequence). This CDR3 is 14 amino acids long. DNA for the CDR3: TGCAGTGCTATGGGCGGGGGGGCCCTAGATACGCAGTATTTT. Its protein product is CSAMGGGALDTQYF.

This chain connects TRBV28 to TRBJ1-5; D gene uncertain. The CDR3 length is 14 residues. V was trimmed by 10 bases and J by 3 bases, leaving 16 bases between them. CDR1 and CDR2 from the germline V gene are MDHEN and SYDVKM. CDR3 coding DNA: TGTGCCATCCTGGATCCAGGCTCCAATCAGCCCCAGCATTTT. Translated, it gives CAILDPGSNQPQHF.

This clonotype showed up many times. CDR3 bases: TGTGCCAGCAGTTTTGGACGATACACTGAAGCTTTCTTT. This encodes CASSFGRYTEAFF. This chain joins TRBV12-3 or TRBV12-4 and TRBJ1-1; D unresolved. V dropped 3 bases and J dropped 3 bases, with 8 bases sitting between them. The CDR3 sequence is 13 residues long.

This clonotype was seen more than once but under ten times. CDR3 protein: CASSLDNPTGGEDTQYF. In DNA form, the CDR3 reads TGCGCCAGCAGCTTGGATAACCCCACAGGGGGCGAAGATACGCAGTATTTT. This chain connects TRBV5-1 to TRBJ2-3; 9 positions match TRBD1. This CDR3 has 17 amino acids. The germline V gene encodes CDR1 SGHRS and CDR2 YFSETQ. J was trimmed by 5 bases and V by 0 bases; bases with no gene match: 10.

This clonotype was seen a handful of times. The chain combines TRBV28 with TRBJ1-2; D possibly corresponds to TRBD1 (5 bases). The CDR3 is 12 amino acids. Trimming shortened V by 8 bases and J by 2 bases, and 9 bases separated the two germline ends. Germline CDR1 reads MDHEN; CDR2 reads SYDVKM. Here the CDR3 reads CASGRENYGYTF. CDR3 nucleotides: TGTGCCAGCGGCAGGGAAAACTATGGCTACACCTTC.

This clonotype has only a few counts. This sequence joins TRBV2 and TRBJ2-5, with D possibly being TRBD1 or TRBD2 (5 bases each). This CDR3 has 12 residues. V was pared by 9 bases and J by 4 bases, with 12 bases between. Looked up from germline, CDR1 is SNHLY and CDR2 is FYNNEI. The CDR3 here is CARGPGAETQYF. The CDR3 DNA follows: TGTGCCAGGGGGCCCGGGGCAGAGACCCAGTACTTC.

The chain has TRBV12-3 or TRBV12-4 and TRBJ2-2; no firm D call. With 3 bases removed from V and 3 bases from J, the gap between germline ends came to 5 bases. CDR3 length: 13 amino acids. The CDR3 here is CASSFVDTGELFF. The CDR3 nucleotides are TGTGCCAGCAGTTTTGTTGACACCGGGGAGCTGTTTTTT.

Ten or more counts support this clonotype. The V call is TRBV11-3, the J call TRBJ2-2; no definite D call. CDR3 length: 13 residues. Looked up from germline, CDR1 is SGHNT and CDR2 is YENEEA. V lost 5 bases to trimming and J lost 6 bases, with 10 bases between them. The CDR3 DNA reads as TGTGCCAGCAGCCCCATCGGTGCCGGGGAGCTGTTTTTT. As protein: CASSPIGAGELFF.

This clonotype was seen ten or more times. The J gene is TRBJ2-2, the V gene TRBV10-3; D might be TRBD2 (6 bases). This CDR3 has 15 amino acids. Deletions cut 2 bases from V and 4 bases from J, with 11 bases between. Germline V gives CDR1 ENHRY, CDR2 SYGVKD. CDR3 amino acids: CAISEGGSGTGELFF. In DNA, the CDR3 is TGTGCCATCAGTGAGGGAGGGTCCGGCACCGGGGAGCTGTTTTTT.

This clonotype was observed a handful of times. The chain couples TRBV5-1 to TRBJ2-2, with TRBD1 as a possible D gene (6 bases). From germline, CDR1 is SGHRS and CDR2 YFSETQ. This CDR3 spans 15 amino acids. The V end was cut by 0 bases, the J end by 4 bases, with 10 bases between. The CDR3 loop is CASSLDGGRTGELFF. The CDR3 nucleotides read TGCGCCAGCAGCTTGGATGGGGGCCGCACCGGGGAGCTGTTTTTT.

This chain links TRBV4-1 with TRBJ2-7, with 11 bases lining up with TRBD1. The CDR3 covers 15 residues. Germline values: CDR1 MGHRA, CDR2 YSYEKL. After removal of 4 bases from V and 3 bases from J, the junction contained 5 bases not matched to a gene. For the CDR3, the DNA is TGCGCCAGCAGCCTCGGGACAGGGGGACTCTACGAGCAGTACGTC. Its protein is CASSLGTGGLYEQYV.

This clonotype has at least ten counts. This chain uses TRBV6-1 with TRBJ1-2; weak D call: TRBD1 (6 bases). This CDR3 comprises 14 residues. V was shortened by 7 bases and J by 3 bases, with 15 bases between the two germline ends. Germline CDR1 reads MNHNS; CDR2 reads SASEGT. The CDR3 is CASIWTESDYGYTF. Here the CDR3 DNA reads TGTGCCAGCATATGGACAGAATCGGACTATGGCTACACCTTC.

By its share, this clonotype is medium-sized. V usage is TRBV6-5 and J usage is TRBJ2-7, with D unresolved. CDR3 length: 15 amino acids. CDR1 and CDR2 from the germline V gene are MNHEY and SVGAGI. The germline V and J ends were trimmed by 6 bases and 5 bases, with 20 bases remaining between them. CDR3 sequence: CASRPGRAWSDEQYV. The CDR3 region has the DNA TGTGCCAGCAGACCGGGCCGGGCTTGGAGCGACGAGCAGTACGTC.

This clonotype was recorded a few times. This chain uses TRBV7-3 with TRBJ2-3, with 11 bases matching TRBD2. V was clipped by 5 bases and J by 3 bases; unmatched bases: 7. Germline loops: CDR1 SGHTA, CDR2 FQGTGA. This CDR3 spans 16 amino acids. The CDR3 DNA reads as TGTGCCAGCAGCATTGGGCTAGCGGGAGGAACAGATACGCAGTATTTT. Protein product: CASSIGLAGGTDTQYF.

Ten or more counts support this clonotype. The CDR3 nucleotides read TGCGCCAGCAGCCAAGTTGCGAGCGGGGGGGCCGGGTATACGCAGTATTTT. Amino acids: CASSQVASGGAGYTQYF. The rearrangement links TRBV4-1 to TRBJ2-3, with 10 bases lining up with TRBD2. CDR3 size: 17 residues. Trimming at V came to 1 base and at J to 7 bases, leaving 11 bases not matched to a gene. Germline CDR1 is MGHRA and CDR2 is YSYEKL.

This clonotype was observed many times. J is TRBJ2-1 and V is TRBV29-1; TRBD2 is a possible D gene (6 bases). The CDR3 loop spans 12 amino acids. Germline CDR1 SQVTM, CDR2 ANQGSEA. V dropped 0 bases and J dropped 10 bases, with 10 bases sitting between them. As DNA, the CDR3 is TGCAGCGTTGAAGAGCCCGGACTAGAGCAGTTCTTC. Translating it yields CSVEEPGLEQFF.

V usage is TRBV12-3 or TRBV12-4 and J usage is TRBJ1-2, with D maybe TRBD1 (5 bases). V was pared by 8 bases and J by 3 bases, with 7 bases between. The CDR3 consists of 11 residues. The CDR3 bases are TGTGCCAGCGGACAATACTATGGCTACACCTTC. It translates to CASGQYYGYTF.

This clonotype was seen ten or more times. This chain links TRBV3-1 with TRBJ2-1; 11 bases agree with TRBD2. Germline CDR1 is LGHDT and CDR2 is YNNKEL (reference sequence). The ends lost 1 base at V and 4 bases at J; junction bases unmatched: 9. This CDR3 is 18 amino acids long. Written as DNA, the CDR3 is TGTGCCAGCAGCCAAGGACTAGCGGGACGCCTCCTTTACAATGAGCAGTTCTTC. This encodes CASSQGLAGRLLYNEQFF.

This sequence joins TRBV20-1 and TRBJ2-7, with TRBD2 matching 10 bases. J was trimmed by 4 bases and V by 4 bases; bases with no gene match: 7. This CDR3 has 14 amino acids. CDR1 and CDR2 from the germline V gene are DFQATT and SNEGSKA (reference sequence). The CDR3 nucleotides are TGCAGTGCTATGGAGGCTAGCGGGAGATACGAGCAGTACTTC. It encodes CSAMEASGRYEQYF.

This clonotype was counted at least ten times. The chain is built from TRBV7-3 and TRBJ2-3; D is possibly TRBD1 or TRBD2 (5 bases each). Germline CDR1 is SGHTA and CDR2 is FQGTGA. CDR3 length equals 14 residues. V lost 5 bases and J 2 bases, leaving 11 bases between the germline ends. CDR3 sequence: CASSPTGTTDTQYF. The CDR3 region has the DNA TGTGCCAGCAGCCCTACCGGGACCACAGATACGCAGTATTTT.